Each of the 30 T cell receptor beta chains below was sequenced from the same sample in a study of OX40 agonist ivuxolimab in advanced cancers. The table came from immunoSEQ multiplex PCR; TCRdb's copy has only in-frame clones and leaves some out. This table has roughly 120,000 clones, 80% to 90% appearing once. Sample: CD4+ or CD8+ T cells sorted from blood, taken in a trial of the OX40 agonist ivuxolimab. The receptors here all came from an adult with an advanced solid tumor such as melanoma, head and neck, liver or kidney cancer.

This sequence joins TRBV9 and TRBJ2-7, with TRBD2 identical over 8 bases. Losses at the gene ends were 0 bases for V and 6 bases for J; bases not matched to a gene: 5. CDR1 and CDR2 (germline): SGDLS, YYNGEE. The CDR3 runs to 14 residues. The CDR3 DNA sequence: TGTGCCAGCAGCGTAGGGAGCGGGGGTACCGAGCAGTACTTC. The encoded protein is CASSVGSGGTEQYF. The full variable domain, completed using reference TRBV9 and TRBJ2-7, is DSGVTQTPKHLITATGQRVTLRCSPRSGDLSVYWYQQSLDQGLQFLIQYYNGEERAKGNILERFSAQQFPDLHSELNLSSLELGDSALYFCASSVGSGGTEQYFGPGTRLTVT.

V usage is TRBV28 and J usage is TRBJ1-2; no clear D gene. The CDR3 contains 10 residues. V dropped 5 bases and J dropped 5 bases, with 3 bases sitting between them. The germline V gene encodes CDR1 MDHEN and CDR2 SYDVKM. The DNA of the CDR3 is TGTGCCAGCAGTAATTATGGCTACACCTTC. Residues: CASSNYGYTF.

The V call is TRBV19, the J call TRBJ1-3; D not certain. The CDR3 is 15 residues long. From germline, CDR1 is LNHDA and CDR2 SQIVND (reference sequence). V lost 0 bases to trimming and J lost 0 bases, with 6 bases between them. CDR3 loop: CASSIEGASGNTIYF. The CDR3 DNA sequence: TGTGCCAGTAGTATAGAAGGAGCCTCTGGAAACACCATATATTTT.

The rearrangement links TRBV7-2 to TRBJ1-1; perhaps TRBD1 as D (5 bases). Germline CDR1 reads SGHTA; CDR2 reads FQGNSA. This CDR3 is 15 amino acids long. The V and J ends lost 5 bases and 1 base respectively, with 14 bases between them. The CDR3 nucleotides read TGTGCCAGCAGCCCCGAGGGACTAAGGAACACTGAAGCTTTCTTT. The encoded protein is CASSPEGLRNTEAFF.

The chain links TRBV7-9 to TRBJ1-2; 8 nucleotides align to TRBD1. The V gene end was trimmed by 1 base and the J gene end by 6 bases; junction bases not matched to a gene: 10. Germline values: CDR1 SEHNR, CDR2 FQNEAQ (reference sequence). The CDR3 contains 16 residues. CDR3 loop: CASSLEWQGAVDGYTF. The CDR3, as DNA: TGTGCCAGCAGCTTAGAGTGGCAGGGGGCAGTTGATGGCTACACCTTC.

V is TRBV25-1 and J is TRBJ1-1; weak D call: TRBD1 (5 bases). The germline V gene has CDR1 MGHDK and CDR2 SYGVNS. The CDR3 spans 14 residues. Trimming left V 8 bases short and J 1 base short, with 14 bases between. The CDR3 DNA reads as TGTGCCAGCCGGCGGGGGACGGCGAACACTGAAGCTTTCTTT. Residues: CASRRGTANTEAFF.

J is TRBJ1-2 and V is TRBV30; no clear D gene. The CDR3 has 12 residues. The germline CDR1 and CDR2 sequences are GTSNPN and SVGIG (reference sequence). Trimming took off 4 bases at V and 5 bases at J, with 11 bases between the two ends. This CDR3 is CAWKGLKYGYTF. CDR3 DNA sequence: TGTGCCTGGAAAGGGCTGAAATATGGCTACACCTTC.

CDR3: CASSLQGVNEKLFF. The DNA of the CDR3 is TGTGCCAGCAGCTTACAGGGGGTTAATGAAAAACTGTTTTTT. The rearrangement links TRBV7-2 to TRBJ1-4; 7 nucleotides line up with TRBD1. This CDR3 region has 14 residues. Germline V gene data show CDR1 as SGHTA and CDR2 as FQGNSA. V was pared by 2 bases and J by 4 bases, with 1 base of the junction left unmatched.

The CDR3, as DNA: TGTGCCAGCAGCTTAGACAGCAACACTGAAGCTTTCTTT. It codes for CASSLDSNTEAFF. The J gene is TRBJ1-1, the V gene TRBV11-2; D is uncertain. V gave up 0 bases and J gave up 2 bases, with 4 bases separating them. The CDR3 has 13 amino acids. CDR1 is SGHAT, CDR2 FQNNGV, per germline.

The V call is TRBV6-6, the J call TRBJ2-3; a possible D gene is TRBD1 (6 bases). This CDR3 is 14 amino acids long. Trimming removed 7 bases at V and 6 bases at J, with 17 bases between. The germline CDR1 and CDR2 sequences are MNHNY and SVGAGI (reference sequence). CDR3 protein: CASTNRADVDTQYF. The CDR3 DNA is TGTGCCAGCACCAACAGGGCCGACGTGGATACGCAGTATTTT.

This chain's CDR3 is CASSGTGNSYEQYF. DNA of the CDR3: TGTGCCAGCAGTGGGACGGGAAACTCCTACGAGCAGTACTTC. The genes are TRBV2 and TRBJ2-7; a weak D match, TRBD2 (5 bases). This CDR3 has 14 amino acids. Between the trimmed V and J ends, which lost 4 bases and 0 bases, there was a span of 10 bases. Germline V CDR1 and CDR2: SNHLY, FYNNEI.

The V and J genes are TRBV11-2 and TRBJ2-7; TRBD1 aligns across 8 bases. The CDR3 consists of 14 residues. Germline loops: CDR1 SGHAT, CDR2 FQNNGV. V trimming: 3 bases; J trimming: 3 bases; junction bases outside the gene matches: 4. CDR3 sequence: CASSFGQGHYEQYF. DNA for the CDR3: TGTGCCAGCAGCTTTGGACAGGGTCACTACGAGCAGTACTTC.

The CDR3 reads CASSHLTLAPLSRNSPLHF. CDR3 DNA: TGCGCCAGCAGTCATCTCACATTGGCCCCTCTGAGTCGTAATTCACCCCTCCACTTT. This chain joins TRBV23-1 and TRBJ1-6; no firm D call. TRBV23-1 is recorded as an ORF, its role being uncertain. The CDR3 runs to 19 residues. Trimming took 3 bases from V and 6 from J, leaving 24 bases between them.

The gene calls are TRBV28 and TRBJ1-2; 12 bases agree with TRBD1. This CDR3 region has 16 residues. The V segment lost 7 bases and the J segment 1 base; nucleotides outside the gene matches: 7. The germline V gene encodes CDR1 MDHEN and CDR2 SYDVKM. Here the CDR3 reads CASTVGTGGFNYGYTF. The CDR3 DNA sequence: TGTGCCAGCACCGTGGGGACAGGGGGCTTTAACTATGGCTACACCTTC.

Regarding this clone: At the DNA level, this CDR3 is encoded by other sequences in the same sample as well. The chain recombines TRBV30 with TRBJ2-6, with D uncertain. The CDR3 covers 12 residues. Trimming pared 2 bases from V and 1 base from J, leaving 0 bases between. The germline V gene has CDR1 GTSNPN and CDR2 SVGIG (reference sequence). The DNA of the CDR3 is TGTGCCTGGAGTTCTGGGGCCAACGTCCTGACTTTC. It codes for CAWSSGANVLTF.

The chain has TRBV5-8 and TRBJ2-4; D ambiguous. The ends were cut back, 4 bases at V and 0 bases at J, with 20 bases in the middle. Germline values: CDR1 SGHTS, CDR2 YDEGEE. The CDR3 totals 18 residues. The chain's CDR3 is CASSPKALSFIAKNIQYF. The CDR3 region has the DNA TGTGCCAGCAGCCCCAAGGCACTTTCCTTTATAGCCAAAAACATTCAGTACTTC. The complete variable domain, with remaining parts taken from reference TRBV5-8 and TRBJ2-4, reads EAGVTQSPTHLIKTRGQQATLRCSPISGHTSVYWYQQALGLGLQFLLWYDEGEERNRGNFPPRFSGRQFPNYSSELNVNALELEDSALYLCASSPKALSFIAKNIQYFGAGTRLSVL.

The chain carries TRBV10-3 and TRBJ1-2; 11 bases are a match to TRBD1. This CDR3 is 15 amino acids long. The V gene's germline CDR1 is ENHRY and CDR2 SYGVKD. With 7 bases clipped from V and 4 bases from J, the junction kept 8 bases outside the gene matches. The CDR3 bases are TGTGCCATCAACCAAGGACAGGGGGCTGGCTATGGCTACACCTTC. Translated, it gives CAINQGQGAGYGYTF.

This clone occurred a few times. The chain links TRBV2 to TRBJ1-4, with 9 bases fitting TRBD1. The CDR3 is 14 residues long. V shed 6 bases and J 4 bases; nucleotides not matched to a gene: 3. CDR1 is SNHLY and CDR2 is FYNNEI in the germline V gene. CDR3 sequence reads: CASSEDRGNEKLFF. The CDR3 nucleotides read TGTGCCAGCAGCGAGGACAGGGGTAATGAAAAACTGTTTTTT. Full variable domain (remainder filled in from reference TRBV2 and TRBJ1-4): EPEVTQTPSHQVTQMGQEVILRCVPISNHLYFYWYRQILGQKVEFLVSFYNNEISEKSEIFDDQFSVERPDGSNFTLKIRSTKLEDSAMYFCASSEDRGNEKLFFGSGTQLSVL.

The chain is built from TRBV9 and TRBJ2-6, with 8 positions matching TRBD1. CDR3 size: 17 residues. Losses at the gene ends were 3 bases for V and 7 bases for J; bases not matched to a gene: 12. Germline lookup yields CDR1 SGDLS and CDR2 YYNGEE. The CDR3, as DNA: TGTGCCAGCAGCGGGAGACAGGGGCCTATTGGAGCCAACGTCCTGACTTTC. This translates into CASSGRQGPIGANVLTF.

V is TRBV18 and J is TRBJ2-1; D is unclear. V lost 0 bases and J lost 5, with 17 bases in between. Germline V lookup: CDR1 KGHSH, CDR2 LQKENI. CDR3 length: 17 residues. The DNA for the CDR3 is TGTGCCAGCTCACCACCGGGCCTTGGCGGCGCTCACAATGAGCAGTTCTTC. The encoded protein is CASSPPGLGGAHNEQFF.

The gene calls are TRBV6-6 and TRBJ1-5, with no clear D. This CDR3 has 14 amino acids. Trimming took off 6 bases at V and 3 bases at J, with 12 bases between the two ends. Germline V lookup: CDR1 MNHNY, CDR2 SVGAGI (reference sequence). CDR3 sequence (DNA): TGTGCCAGCAGGAGTTGGGGTGACAATCAGCCCCAGCATTTT. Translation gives CASRSWGDNQPQHF.

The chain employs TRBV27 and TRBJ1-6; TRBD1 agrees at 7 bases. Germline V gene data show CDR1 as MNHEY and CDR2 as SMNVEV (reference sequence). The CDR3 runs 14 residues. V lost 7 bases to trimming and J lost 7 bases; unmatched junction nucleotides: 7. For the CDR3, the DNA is TGTGCCAGCAAGGAGACAGGGCAAAATTCACCCCTCCACTTT. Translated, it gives CASKETGQNSPLHF.

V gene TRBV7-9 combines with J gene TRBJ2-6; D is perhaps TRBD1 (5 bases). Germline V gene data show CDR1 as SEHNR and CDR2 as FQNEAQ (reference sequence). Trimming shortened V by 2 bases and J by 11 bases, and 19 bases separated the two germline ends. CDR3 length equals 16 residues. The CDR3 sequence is CASSLQSQVAGHVLTF. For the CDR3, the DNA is TGTGCCAGCAGCTTACAATCACAAGTTGCAGGGCACGTCCTGACTTTC.

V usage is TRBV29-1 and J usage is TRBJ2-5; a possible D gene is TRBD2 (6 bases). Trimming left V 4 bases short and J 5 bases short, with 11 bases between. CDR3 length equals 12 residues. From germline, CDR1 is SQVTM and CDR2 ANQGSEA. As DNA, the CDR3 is TGCAGCGTTGGCCCGGGAGCGGAGACCCAGTACTTC. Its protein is CSVGPGAETQYF. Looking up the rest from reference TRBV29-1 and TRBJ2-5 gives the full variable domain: SAVISQKPSRDICQRGTSLTIQCQVDSQVTMMFWYRQQPGQSLTLIATANQGSEATYESGFVIDKFPISRPNLTFSTLTVSNMSPEDSSIYLCSVGPGAETQYFGPGTRLLVL.

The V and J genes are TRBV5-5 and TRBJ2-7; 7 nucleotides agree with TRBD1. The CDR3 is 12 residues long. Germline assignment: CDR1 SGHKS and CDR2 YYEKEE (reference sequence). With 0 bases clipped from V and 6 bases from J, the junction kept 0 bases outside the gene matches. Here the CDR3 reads CASSLEGAEQYF. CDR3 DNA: TGTGCCAGCAGCTTGGAGGGGGCCGAGCAGTACTTC.

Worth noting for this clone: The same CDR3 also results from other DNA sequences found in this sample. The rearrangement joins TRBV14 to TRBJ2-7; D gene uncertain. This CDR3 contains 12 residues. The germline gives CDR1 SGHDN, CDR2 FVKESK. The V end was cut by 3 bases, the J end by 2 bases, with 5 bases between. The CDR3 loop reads CASSQRPYEQYF. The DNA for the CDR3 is TGTGCCAGCAGCCAGAGACCCTACGAGCAGTACTTC.

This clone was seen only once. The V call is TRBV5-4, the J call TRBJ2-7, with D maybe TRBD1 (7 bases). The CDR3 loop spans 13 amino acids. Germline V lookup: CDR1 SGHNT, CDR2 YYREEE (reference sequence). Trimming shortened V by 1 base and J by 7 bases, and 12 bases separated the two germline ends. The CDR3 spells CASSLTGAGEQYF. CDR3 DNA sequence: TGTGCCAGCAGCTTGACAGGGGCGGGGGAGCAGTACTTC. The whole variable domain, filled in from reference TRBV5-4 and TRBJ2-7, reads ETGVTQSPTHLIKTRGQQVTLRCSSQSGHNTVSWYQQALGQGPQFIFQYYREEENGRGNFPPRFSGLQFPNYSSELNVNALELDDSALYLCASSLTGAGEQYFGPGTRLTVT.

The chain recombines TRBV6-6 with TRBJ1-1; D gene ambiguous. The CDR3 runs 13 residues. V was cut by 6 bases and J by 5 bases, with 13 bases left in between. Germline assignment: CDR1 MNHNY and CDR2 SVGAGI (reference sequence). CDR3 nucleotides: TGTGCCAGCAGGACGGGGAGTCGGACTGAAGCTTTCTTT. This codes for CASRTGSRTEAFF.

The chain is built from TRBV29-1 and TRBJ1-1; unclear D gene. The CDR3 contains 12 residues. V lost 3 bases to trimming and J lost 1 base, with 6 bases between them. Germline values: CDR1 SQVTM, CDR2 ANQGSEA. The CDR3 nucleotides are TGCAGCGTTGATGGGAAGAACACTGAAGCTTTCTTT. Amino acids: CSVDGKNTEAFF.

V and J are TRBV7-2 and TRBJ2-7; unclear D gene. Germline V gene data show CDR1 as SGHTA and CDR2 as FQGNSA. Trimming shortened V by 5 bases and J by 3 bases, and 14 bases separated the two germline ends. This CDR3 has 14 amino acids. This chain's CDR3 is CASSLGRSIYEQYF. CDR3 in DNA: TGTGCCAGCAGCCTAGGACGGAGTATCTACGAGCAGTACTTC.